The rows below give T cell receptor beta chains drawn from one sample of a study of radiation and T cells in renal cell carcinoma. Produced via immunoSEQ multiplex PCR; TCRdb's table is partial and in-frame only. The sample lists approximately 140,000 clones, about 85% occurring once. Sequencing used blood, obtained from a patient whose treatment included radiotherapy and nephrectomy. These receptors were taken from a woman aged 70-85 years with renal cell carcinoma. Both conserved end residues are part of each CDR3. Each record gives: CDR3 length, J gene, clone size, V gene, D gene, CDR3 protein, CDR3 DNA. The D gene is left open where the match is weak. Rows give clone size only sometimes, using once, few, many, or a class for an expanded clone.

14,TRBJ1-2,-,TRBV5-1,-,CASSSGQNPYGYTF,TGCGCCAGCAGCTCGGGACAAAACCCCTATGGCTACACCTTC
15,TRBJ1-4,-,TRBV5-6,-,CASSFYATGGEKLFF,TGTGCCAGCAGCTTCTACGCCACAGGCGGGGAAAAACTGTTTTTT
12,TRBJ2-1,-,TRBV5-5,TRBD2,CASSLSGNQQFF,TGTGCCAGCAGCTTGAGCGGGAATCAGCAGTTCTTC
15,TRBJ2-1,-,TRBV2,TRBD2,CASSGSGGARNEQFF,TGTGCCAGCAGCGGTTCCGGGGGGGCGCGGAATGAGCAGTTCTTC
15,TRBJ2-5,-,TRBV18,-,CASSPGDGGQETQYF,TGTGCCAGCTCACCCGGGGACGGTGGTCAAGAGACCCAGTACTTC
16,TRBJ1-1,-,TRBV7-9,TRBD1,CASSLGTGGLATEAFF,TGTGCCAGCAGCCTCGGGACAGGGGGCTTGGCCACTGAAGCTTTCTTT
15,TRBJ1-1,once,TRBV28,TRBD1,CASPPGTGRSTEAFF,TGTGCCAGCCCCCCCGGGACAGGGCGCTCCACTGAAGCTTTCTTT
15,TRBJ2-5,-,TRBV14,TRBD2,CASSQRRGGLETQYF,TGTGCCAGCAGCCAACGTCGGGGGGGCCTCGAGACCCAGTACTTC
13,TRBJ1-1,-,TRBV11-3,-,CASSARGNTEAFF,TGTGCCAGCAGCGCCCGGGGCAACACTGAAGCTTTCTTT
13,TRBJ2-1,-,TRBV29-1,-,CSSSGTGSNEQFF,TGCAGCAGTAGCGGGACAGGTAGCAATGAGCAGTTCTTC
13,TRBJ1-2,-,TRBV29-1,TRBD1,CSVDRGANYGYTF,TGCAGCGTAGACAGGGGGGCGAACTATGGCTACACCTTC
17,TRBJ1-5,few,TRBV7-6,TRBD1,CASSLGVRGQYNQPQHF,TGTGCCAGCAGCTTGGGGGTCAGGGGGCAGTACAATCAGCCCCAGCATTTT
16,TRBJ1-5,-,TRBV5-1,TRBD1,CASSLGGQGSGQPQHF,TGCGCCAGCAGCTTGGGGGGACAGGGATCGGGTCAGCCCCAGCATTTT
16,TRBJ2-5,-,TRBV18,-,CASSPPMGGDDETQYF,TGTGCCAGCTCACCACCAATGGGCGGGGATGATGAGACCCAGTACTTC
15,TRBJ2-1,-,TRBV5-4,TRBD1,CASSPGQGSYNEQFF,TGTGCCAGCAGCCCGGGACAGGGATCCTACAATGAGCAGTTCTTC
13,TRBJ1-1,-,TRBV7-8,-,CASSLGGLTEAFF,TGTGCCAGCAGCCTTGGGGGCCTGACTGAAGCTTTCTTT
16,TRBJ2-1,-,TRBV6-5,-,CASSYSPGPHYNEQFF,TGTGCCAGCAGTTACTCGCCTGGACCCCACTACAATGAGCAGTTCTTC
14,TRBJ1-5,-,TRBV7-2,-,CASSGRGNGEPQHF,TGTGCCAGCAGCGGTCGGGGGAATGGAGAGCCCCAGCATTTT
16,TRBJ1-1,-,TRBV19,-,CASSKGPRGMNTEAFF,TGTGCCAGTAGTAAGGGCCCGAGGGGCATGAACACTGAAGCTTTCTTT
15,TRBJ2-2,-,TRBV7-2,-,CASSLAASPTGELFF,TGTGCCAGCAGCTTAGCAGCGAGTCCCACCGGGGAGCTGTTTTTT
9,TRBJ1-2,-,TRBV20-1,-,CSNPGSYTF,TGCAGTAACCCAGGGAGCTACACCTTC
13,TRBJ2-5,-,TRBV5-6,-,CASSLVDGGTQYF,TGTGCCAGCAGCTTGGTAGACGGAGGGACCCAGTACTTC
14,TRBJ2-5,-,TRBV10-3,TRBD2,CAISETGGHETQYF,TGTGCCATCAGTGAAACGGGGGGGCATGAGACCCAGTACTTC
15,TRBJ1-2,-,TRBV4-1,-,CASSQDLGTLYGYTF,TGCGCCAGCAGCCAAGACCTGGGAACACTCTATGGCTACACCTTC
14,TRBJ1-1,-,TRBV7-9,-,CASSLARGATEAFF,TGTGCCAGCAGCTTAGCGAGGGGAGCTACTGAAGCTTTCTTT
15,TRBJ1-1,-,TRBV5-4,TRBD1,CASSDPDRRNTEAFF,TGTGCCAGCAGCGACCCGGACAGGAGGAACACTGAAGCTTTCTTT
13,TRBJ2-3,-,TRBV10-1,-,CASGGSNTDTQYF,TGCGCCAGCGGCGGTTCAAACACAGATACGCAGTATTTT
21,TRBJ1-6,-,TRBV28,-,CASSRKGQGTRDAPYNSPLHF,TGTGCCAGCAGCCGAAAAGGGCAGGGGACGAGAGATGCGCCCTATAATTCACCCCTCCACTTT
15,TRBJ2-3,-,TRBV15,-,CATSRDWGAGDTQYF,TGTGCCACCAGCAGAGATTGGGGGGCGGGAGATACGCAGTATTTT
16,TRBJ1-5,once,TRBV2,-,CASSEARGAKSQPQHF,TGTGCCAGCAGTGAAGCACGAGGGGCAAAGAGTCAGCCCCAGCATTTT
17,TRBJ1-4,once,TRBV4-2,-,CASSLKPQLATNEKLFF,TGTGCCAGCAGCCTTAAGCCCCAGTTAGCAACTAATGAAAAACTGTTTTTT
17,TRBJ1-2,-,TRBV19,TRBD1,CASQPWGQGALNYGYTF,TGTGCCAGCCAACCCTGGGGACAGGGGGCTTTAAACTATGGCTACACCTTC
16,TRBJ2-1,-,TRBV11-3,TRBD2,CASSLFRGERNNEQFF,TGTGCCAGCAGCTTATTTCGGGGGGAACGAAACAATGAGCAGTTCTTC
15,TRBJ1-3,-,TRBV7-2,-,CASSLLVNFGNTIYF,TGTGCCAGCAGCCTCCTGGTCAACTTTGGAAACACCATATATTTT
18,TRBJ1-3,-,TRBV27,TRBD1,CASSPGTGGYISGNTIYF,TGTGCCAGCAGTCCGGGGACAGGGGGATATATTTCTGGAAACACCATATATTTT
15,TRBJ1-5,-,TRBV27,TRBD1,CASSPSDRVGQPQHF,TGTGCCAGCAGCCCTTCGGACAGGGTCGGACAGCCCCAGCATTTT
14,TRBJ1-2,-,TRBV5-1,-,CASSPNAGRNGYTF,TGCGCCAGCAGCCCCAACGCAGGGAGGAATGGCTACACCTTC
14,TRBJ2-5,-,TRBV5-4,TRBD1,CASSSGQGQETQYF,TGTGCCAGCAGCTCTGGACAGGGCCAAGAGACCCAGTACTTC
16,TRBJ2-1,-,TRBV9,TRBD2,CASSTHSGAIRNEQFF,TGTGCCAGCAGCACACATAGCGGGGCGATTCGAAATGAGCAGTTCTTC
17,TRBJ2-2,-,TRBV25-1,-,CASSESVEGWGTGELFF,TGTGCCAGCAGTGAATCGGTTGAGGGATGGGGCACCGGGGAGCTGTTTTTT
14,TRBJ1-5,-,TRBV28,-,CASSPHRGGQPQHF,TGTGCCAGCAGCCCCCACCGGGGCGGGCAGCCCCAGCATTTT
15,TRBJ1-1,-,TRBV30,TRBD1,CAWSGDRRLSTEAFF,TGTGCCTGGAGCGGGGACAGGAGATTATCCACTGAAGCTTTCTTT
13,TRBJ1-2,-,TRBV25-1,-,CASRLQANYGYTF,TGTGCCAGCCGGTTACAGGCTAACTATGGCTACACCTTC
15,TRBJ2-3,few,TRBV27,TRBD1,CASSLSGQSSDTQYF,TGTGCCAGCAGCCTCTCGGGACAGTCGTCAGATACGCAGTATTTT
14,TRBJ1-6,-,TRBV5-1,-,CASSSSQGGSPLHF,TGCGCCAGCAGCTCGTCGCAAGGGGGATCACCCCTCCACTTT
14,TRBJ1-1,-,TRBV25-1,-,CASSEYLQGAAAFF,TGTGCCAGCAGTGAATATCTCCAAGGGGCAGCAGCTTTCTTT
15,TRBJ1-2,once,TRBV6-5,-,CASSYSNRAKDGSTF,TGTGCCAGCAGTTACTCCAACCGGGCTAAAGATGGTTCCACCTTC
15,TRBJ2-3,-,TRBV7-2,-,CASSPGGGGADTQYF,TGTGCCAGCAGCCCCGGGGGCGGTGGTGCAGATACGCAGTATTTT
12,TRBJ2-1,-,TRBV6-5,-,CASSPTLNEQFF,TGTGCCAGCAGCCCTACCTTGAATGAGCAGTTCTTC
14,TRBJ2-4,-,TRBV7-9,-,CASSLAGAEDIQYF,TGTGCCAGCAGCTTAGCAGGGGCTGAGGACATTCAGTACTTC